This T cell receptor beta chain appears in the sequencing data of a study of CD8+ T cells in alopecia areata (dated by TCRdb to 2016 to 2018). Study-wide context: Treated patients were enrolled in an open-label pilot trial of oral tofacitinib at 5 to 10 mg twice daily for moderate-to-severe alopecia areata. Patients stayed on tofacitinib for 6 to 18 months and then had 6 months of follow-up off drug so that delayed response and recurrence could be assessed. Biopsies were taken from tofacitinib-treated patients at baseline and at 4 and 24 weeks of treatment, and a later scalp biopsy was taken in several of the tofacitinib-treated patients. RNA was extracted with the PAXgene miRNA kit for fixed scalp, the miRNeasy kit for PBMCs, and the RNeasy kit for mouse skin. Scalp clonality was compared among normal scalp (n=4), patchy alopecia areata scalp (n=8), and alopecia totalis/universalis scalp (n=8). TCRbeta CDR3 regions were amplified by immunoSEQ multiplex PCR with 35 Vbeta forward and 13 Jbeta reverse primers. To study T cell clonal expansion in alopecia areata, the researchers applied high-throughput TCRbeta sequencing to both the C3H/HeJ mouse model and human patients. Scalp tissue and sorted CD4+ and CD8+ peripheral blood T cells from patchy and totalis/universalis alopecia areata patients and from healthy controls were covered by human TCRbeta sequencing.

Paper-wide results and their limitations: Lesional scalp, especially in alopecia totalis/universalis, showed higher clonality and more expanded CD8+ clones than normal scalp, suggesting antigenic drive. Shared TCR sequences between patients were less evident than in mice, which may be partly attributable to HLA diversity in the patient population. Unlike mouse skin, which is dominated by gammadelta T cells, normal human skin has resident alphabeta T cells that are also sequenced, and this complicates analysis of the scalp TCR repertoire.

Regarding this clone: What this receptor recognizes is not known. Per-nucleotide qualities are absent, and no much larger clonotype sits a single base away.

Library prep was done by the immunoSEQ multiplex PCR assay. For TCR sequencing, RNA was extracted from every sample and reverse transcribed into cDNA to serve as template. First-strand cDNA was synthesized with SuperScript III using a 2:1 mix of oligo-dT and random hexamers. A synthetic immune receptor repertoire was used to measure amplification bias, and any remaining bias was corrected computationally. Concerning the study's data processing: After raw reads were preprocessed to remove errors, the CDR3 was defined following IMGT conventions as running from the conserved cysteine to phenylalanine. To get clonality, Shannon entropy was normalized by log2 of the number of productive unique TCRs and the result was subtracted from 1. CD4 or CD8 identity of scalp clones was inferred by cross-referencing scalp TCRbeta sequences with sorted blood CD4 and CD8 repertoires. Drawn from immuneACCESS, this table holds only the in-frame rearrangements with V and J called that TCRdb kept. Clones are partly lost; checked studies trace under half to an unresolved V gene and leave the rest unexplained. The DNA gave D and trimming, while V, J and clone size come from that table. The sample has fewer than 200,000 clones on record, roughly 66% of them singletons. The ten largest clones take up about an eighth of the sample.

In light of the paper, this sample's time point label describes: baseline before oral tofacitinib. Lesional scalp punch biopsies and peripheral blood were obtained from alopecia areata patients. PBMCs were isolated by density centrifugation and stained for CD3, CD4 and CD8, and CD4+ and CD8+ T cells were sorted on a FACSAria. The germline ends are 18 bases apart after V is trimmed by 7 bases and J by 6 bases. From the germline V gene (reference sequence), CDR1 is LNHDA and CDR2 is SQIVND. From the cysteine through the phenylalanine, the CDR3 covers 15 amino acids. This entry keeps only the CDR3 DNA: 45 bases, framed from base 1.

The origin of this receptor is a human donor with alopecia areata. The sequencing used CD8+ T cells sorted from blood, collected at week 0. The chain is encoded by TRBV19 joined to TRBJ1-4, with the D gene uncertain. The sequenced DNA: TGTGCCAGTACCCCCTACGTGGGGTCGGATGAAAAACTGTTTTTT. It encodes CASTPYVGSDEKLFF.